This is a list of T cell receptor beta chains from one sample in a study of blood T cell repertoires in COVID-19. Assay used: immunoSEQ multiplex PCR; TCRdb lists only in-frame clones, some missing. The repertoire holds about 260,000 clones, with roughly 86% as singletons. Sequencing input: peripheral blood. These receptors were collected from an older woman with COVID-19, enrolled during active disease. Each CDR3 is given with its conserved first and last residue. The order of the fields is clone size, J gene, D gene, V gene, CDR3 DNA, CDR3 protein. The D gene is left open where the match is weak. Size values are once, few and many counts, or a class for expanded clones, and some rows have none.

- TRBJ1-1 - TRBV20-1 TGCAGTGCTAGTAAACAGCAAAACACTGAAGCTTTCTTT CSASKQQNTEAFF
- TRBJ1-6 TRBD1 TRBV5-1 TGCGCCAGCAGCCCGTTGACAGGGGATAGTTCACCCCTCCACTTT CASSPLTGDSSPLHF
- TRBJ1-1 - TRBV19 TGTGCCAGTAGTATCAGGGTCGACGCTGAAGCTTTCTTT CASSIRVDAEAFF
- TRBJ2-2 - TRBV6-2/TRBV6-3 TGTGCCAGCAGTTACTCGGGGCGGAAGAACACCGGGGAGCTGTTTTTT CASSYSGRKNTGELFF
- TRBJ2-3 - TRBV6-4 TGTGCCAGCAGTGACCGTCCTACTTCTAGCACAGATACGCAGTATTTT CASSDRPTSSTDTQYF
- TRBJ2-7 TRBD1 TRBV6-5 TGTGCCAGCGGGCGGGACAGGCACTTCTACGAGCAGTACTTC CASGRDRHFYEQYF
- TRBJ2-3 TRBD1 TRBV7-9 TGTGCCAGCAGTCCGACAGGGTGGAATACGCAGTATTTT CASSPTGWNTQYF
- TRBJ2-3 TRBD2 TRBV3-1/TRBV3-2 TGTGCCAGCAGCCAAGATCGGGGACTAGAGTCTGGAGATACGCAGTATTTT CASSQDRGLESGDTQYF
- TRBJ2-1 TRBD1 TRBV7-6 TGTGCCAGCAGCAGCGACAGGGTCAGCTCCTACAATGAGCAGTTCTTC CASSSDRVSSYNEQFF
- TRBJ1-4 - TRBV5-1 TGCGCCAGCAGCTTACATCCCCACGGAGGTCCCAGGCTGAATGAAAAACTGTTTTTT CASSLHPHGGPRLNEKLFF
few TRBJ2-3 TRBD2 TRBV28 TGTGCCAGCAGTTTACTAGCGGGAGGGGGCACAGATACGCAGTATTTT CASSLLAGGGTDTQYF
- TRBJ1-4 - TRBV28 TGTGCCAGCAGTGCCCCACCGGGGTTCAATGAAAAACTGTTTTTT CASSAPPGFNEKLFF
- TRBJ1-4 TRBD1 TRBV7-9 TGTGCCAGCAGCTTAGCACAGGGGGCTAATGAAAAACTGTTTTTT CASSLAQGANEKLFF
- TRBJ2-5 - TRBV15 TGTGCCACCAGCAGAGATCCCCAGGGGCGAGAGACCCAGTACTTC CATSRDPQGRETQYF
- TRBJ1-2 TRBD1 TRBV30 TGTGCCTGGAGTCGGACAGGGGAAAGTGGCTACACCTTC CAWSRTGESGYTF
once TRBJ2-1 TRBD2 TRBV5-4 TGTGCCAGCAGCTTAGGCGGGAGTGAAGGGAATGAGCAGTTCTTC CASSLGGSEGNEQFF
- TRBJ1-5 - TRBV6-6 TGTGCCAGCAGTTACTCGATTCAGAACAATCAGCCCCAGCATTTT CASSYSIQNNQPQHF
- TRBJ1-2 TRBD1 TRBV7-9 TGTGCCAGCAGCTTAGCAGGCAGGGGGCTCGGCTACACCTTC CASSLAGRGLGYTF
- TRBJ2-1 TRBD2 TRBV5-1 TGCGCCAGCAGCTTGGGACTAGCGGACCACAATGAGCAGTTCTTC CASSLGLADHNEQFF
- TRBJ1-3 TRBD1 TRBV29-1 TGCAGCGCGAACGGACAGGGGGGAAGAAACACCATATATTTT CSANGQGGRNTIYF
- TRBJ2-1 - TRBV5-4 TGTGCCAGCAGCGTCCCCGCTAGCACCTACAATGAGCAGTTCTTC CASSVPASTYNEQFF
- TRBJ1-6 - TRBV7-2 TGTGCCAGCAGCTTAGCGCGAACGGATTCACCCCTCCACTTT CASSLARTDSPLHF
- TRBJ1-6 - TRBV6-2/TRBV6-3 TGTGCCAGCAGTCGGACCGACAGCCATAATTCACCCCTCCACTTT CASSRTDSHNSPLHF
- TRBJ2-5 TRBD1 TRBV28 TGTGCCAGCAGCACAGGGGGCGATGGACAAGAGACCCAGTACTTC CASSTGGDGQETQYF
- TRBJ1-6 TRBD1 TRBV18 TGTGCCAGCTCACCACAGCAGGACAGGGATTCACCCCTCCACTTT CASSPQQDRDSPLHF